The 29 T cell receptor beta chains listed next were all sequenced from one sample in a study of cytomegalovirus exposure and HLA in healthy donors. Primers: 60 Vbeta forward and 13 Jbeta reverse. The table came from immunoSEQ multiplex PCR; TCRdb's copy has only in-frame clones and leaves some out. The sample holds about 170,000 clones, less than 85% seen once. The specimen sequenced was PBMCs. The source of these receptors is a male donor in good health and CMV-seronegative.

This clone was recorded a few times. The chain is built from TRBV7-9 and TRBJ2-1; a weak D match, TRBD2 (6 bases). V was shortened by 3 bases and J by 15 bases, with 24 bases between the two germline ends. The CDR3 totals 15 residues. CDR1 SEHNR and CDR2 FQNEAQ come from the germline V gene (reference sequence). The DNA for the CDR3 is TGTGCCAGCAGCTTTCGTCTAGCGAGAGCGGATTCAGTGTTCTTC. Translation: CASSFRLARADSVFF.

This clone turned up a few times. The J gene is TRBJ2-7, the V gene TRBV5-5; TRBD1 might be the D (6 bases). The V end lost 4 bases, the J end lost 6 bases, and 17 bases lay between the germline ends. Germline V gene sequence: CDR1 SGHKS, CDR2 YYEKEE (reference sequence). The CDR3 spans 14 residues. The CDR3 DNA is TGTGCCAGCAGCGTCTCAGGGGATTGGGGCGAGCAGTACTTC. Residues: CASSVSGDWGEQYF.

In its sample, this clone was seen a few times. The rearrangement links TRBV4-2 to TRBJ1-5; TRBD1 matches 9 bases. CDR1 LGHNA and CDR2 YNFKEQ come from the germline V gene. J was trimmed by 4 bases and V by 1 base; bases with no gene match: 2. This CDR3 comprises 15 residues. CDR3 nucleotides: TGTGCCAGCAGCCAAGCGACAGGGGGTAATCAGCCCCAGCATTTT. Its protein product is CASSQATGGNQPQHF.

V is TRBV10-3 and J is TRBJ1-2; 8 bases line up with TRBD1. The CDR3 loop spans 14 amino acids. V dropped 2 bases and J dropped 8; count of bases not matched to a gene: 7. Germline V gene data show CDR1 as ENHRY and CDR2 as SYGVKD. Here the CDR3 reads CAISEGQGAMGYTF. Here the CDR3 DNA reads TGTGCCATCAGTGAGGGGCAGGGGGCGATGGGCTACACCTTC.

Points on this clone: One end of the junction fails to match germline, which may point to a read error. This chain joins TRBV7-9 and TRBJ2-7, with 7 bases identical to TRBD1. CDR1 and CDR2 (germline): SEHNR, FQNEAQ (reference sequence). This CDR3 is built from 17 residues. CDR3: CSSSLAPTGVSSYEQYF. The CDR3 region has the DNA TGTTCCAGCAGCTTAGCGCCCACAGGGGTGAGCTCCTACGAGCAGTACTTC.

The chain uses TRBV28 and TRBJ2-6; 8 bases line up with TRBD1. This CDR3 is built from 14 residues. J gave up 3 bases and V 6 bases, and 1 base lay outside the gene matches. Germline V gives CDR1 MDHEN, CDR2 SYDVKM. In nucleotides, the CDR3 is TGTGCCAGCAGCACAGGGGGTGGGGCCAACGTCCTGACTTTC. Amino acids: CASSTGGGANVLTF.

This chain uses TRBV5-1 with TRBJ2-5, with TRBD1 identical over 12 bases. The assigned J gene may be wrong: the sequence end matches TRBJ2-7 better. This CDR3 contains 15 residues. Per germline, CDR1 SGHRS and CDR2 YFSETQ. This CDR3 is CASSRGTGGPYEQYF. The CDR3 nucleotides are TGCGCCAGCAGCCGTGGGACAGGGGGCCCCTACGAGCAGTACTTC.

The J gene is TRBJ2-7, the V gene TRBV4-1; 10 nucleotides match TRBD2. The CDR3 totals 17 residues. CDR1 is MGHRA and CDR2 is YSYEKL in the germline V gene. The V gene end was trimmed by 4 bases and the J gene end by 1 base; junction bases not matched to a gene: 10. This chain's CDR3 is CASSPQGELAGSYEQYF. The CDR3 DNA follows: TGCGCCAGCAGCCCGCAGGGTGAACTAGCGGGGTCCTACGAGCAGTACTTC.

The chain couples TRBV28 to TRBJ1-4, with 8 bases identical to TRBD1. The V gene's germline CDR1 is MDHEN and CDR2 SYDVKM. V was pared by 8 bases and J by 3 bases, with 2 bases of the junction left unmatched. The CDR3 spans 13 residues. The CDR3 DNA reads as TGTGCCAGCCGGACAGGGTCTAATGAAAAACTGTTTTTT. It codes for CASRTGSNEKLFF. Complete variable domain (other parts from reference TRBV28 and TRBJ1-4): DVKVTQSSRYLVKRTGEKVFLECVQDMDHENMFWYRQDPGLGLRLIYFSYDVKMKEKGDIPEGYSVSREKKERFSLILESASTNQTSMYLCASRTGSNEKLFFGSGTQLSVL.

V is TRBV10-3 and J is TRBJ2-3; the D gene is possibly TRBD1 (6 bases). Between the trimmed V and J ends, which lost 4 bases and 4 bases, there was a span of 18 bases. The germline CDR1 and CDR2 sequences are ENHRY and SYGVKD. This CDR3 has 16 amino acids. The CDR3 nucleotides read TGTGCCATCAGTGTAGGGGGAAAAAGGACCGCAGATACGCAGTATTTT. Translating gives CAISVGGKRTADTQYF.

The chain has TRBV19 and TRBJ2-7, with 12 bases that match TRBD2. Germline V CDR1 and CDR2: LNHDA, SQIVND (reference sequence). The CDR3 totals 17 residues. V trimming: 4 bases; J trimming: 0 bases; junction bases outside the gene matches: 7. The DNA for the CDR3 is TGTGCCAGTAGTAAGGTTACTAGCGGGAGGCCCTCCTACGAGCAGTACTTC. This gives the protein CASSKVTSGRPSYEQYF.

V and J are TRBV5-1 and TRBJ1-4; 12 bases fit TRBD1. After removal of 4 bases from V and 8 bases from J, the junction contained 12 bases not matched to a gene. Germline CDR1 reads SGHRS; CDR2 reads YFSETQ. This CDR3 has 17 residues. CDR3 DNA sequence: TGCGCCAGCAGCCCCGTGGGACAGGGGGCGAATAGGGAAAAACTGTTTTTT. It encodes CASSPVGQGANREKLFF.

This clone was detected once. The chain carries TRBV5-1 and TRBJ2-7, with 10 positions matching TRBD2. The CDR3 consists of 18 residues. The germline gives CDR1 SGHRS, CDR2 YFSETQ. The V segment lost 1 base and the J segment 3 bases; nucleotides outside the gene matches: 13. Here the CDR3 DNA reads TGCGCCAGCAGCTTGACCACACAACCCCTAGCGGGAGTCTACGAGCAGTACTTC. Translation gives CASSLTTQPLAGVYEQYF.

This rearrangement joins TRBV2 to TRBJ2-7; 7 bases line up with TRBD1. J gave up 3 bases and V 5 bases, and 7 bases lay outside the gene matches. Germline V gene lookup returns CDR1 SNHLY and CDR2 FYNNEI. CDR3 length equals 14 residues. In DNA, the CDR3 is TGTGCCAGCAGTATCTACAGGGGTGTCTACGAGCAGTACTTC. Translating gives CASSIYRGVYEQYF.

V and J are TRBV7-8 and TRBJ2-5, with 8 bases aligning to TRBD1. The CDR3 is 15 amino acids. V shed 3 bases, J shed 2 bases, and the junction held 5 bases outside the gene matches. Germline CDR1 reads SGHVS; CDR2 reads FQNEAQ. The DNA for the CDR3 is TGTGCCAGCAGCTTTAGACAGGGGTGGCAAGAGACCCAGTACTTC. Translating gives CASSFRQGWQETQYF.

The rearrangement uses TRBV7-3 and TRBJ1-1, with D possibly TRBD1 on 5 matching bases. CDR3 length equals 15 residues. Trimming removed 6 bases at V and 6 bases at J, with 20 bases between. The germline V gene encodes CDR1 SGHTA and CDR2 FQGTGA. CDR3 loop: CASRTQGFGISEAFF. CDR3 DNA: TGTGCCAGCAGGACCCAGGGCTTTGGGATATCTGAAGCTTTCTTT.

The CDR3 DNA sequence: TGTGCCAGCAGCTTGGGTGGGGGGAGTAACTATGGCTACACCTTC. This translates into CASSLGGGSNYGYTF. The chain couples TRBV5-5 to TRBJ1-2; TRBD1 might be the D (5 bases). V was pared by 0 bases and J by 1 base, with 10 bases between. Germline CDR1 and CDR2: SGHKS and YYEKEE (reference sequence). There are 15 residues in the CDR3.

This clone appeared a single time. V and J are TRBV7-2 and TRBJ2-5; 8 positions agree with TRBD2. The length of the CDR3 is 14 residues. V was clipped by 1 base and J by 7 bases; unmatched bases: 5. CDR1 SGHTA and CDR2 FQGNSA come from the germline V gene. CDR3 DNA sequence: TGTGCCAGCAGCTTAGGGGGTGCGGGGGGGACCCAGTACTTC. It translates to CASSLGGAGGTQYF.

The V call is TRBV27, the J call TRBJ1-5; TRBD1 is a possible D gene (6 bases). V lost 9 bases, J lost 6 bases, and 24 bases lay in between. This CDR3 has 16 residues. Looked up from germline, CDR1 is MNHEY and CDR2 is SMNVEV (reference sequence). CDR3 in DNA: TGTGCCAGGGTCCCCCACTCCACAGGGTGGTGTCAGCCCCAGCATTTT. Protein product: CARVPHSTGWCQPQHF.

The chain carries TRBV27 and TRBJ1-1; a possible D gene is TRBD1 (5 bases). The V gene's germline CDR1 is MNHEY and CDR2 SMNVEV (reference sequence). V lost 5 bases and J 4 bases, leaving 14 bases between the germline ends. The CDR3 runs to 14 residues. Written as DNA, the CDR3 is TGTGCCAGCAGTAACGCGGGACGGTCCACTGAAGCTTTCTTT. Its translation is CASSNAGRSTEAFF.

The chain uses TRBV6-5 and TRBJ1-1; 8 nucleotides align to TRBD1. CDR3 length: 12 residues. The V and J ends lost 5 bases and 8 bases, in that order; junction bases with no gene match: 4. CDR1 is MNHEY and CDR2 is SVGAGI in the germline V gene. Here the CDR3 reads CASSATGDEAFF. CDR3 sequence (DNA): TGTGCCAGCAGTGCGACAGGGGACGAAGCTTTCTTT.

This clone was recorded a few times. The chain recombines TRBV7-3 with TRBJ1-2, with unresolved D. Germline V lookup: CDR1 SGHTA, CDR2 FQGTGA. Trimming stripped 5 bases from V and 4 bases from J, with 14 bases between. This CDR3 contains 14 residues. CDR3 coding DNA: TGTGCCAGCAGCCCCTCACCAGGAGGCTATGGCTACACCTTC. Amino acids: CASSPSPGGYGYTF.

This clone was detected only once. This chain uses TRBV10-3 with TRBJ2-7; weak D call: TRBD1 (6 bases). CDR1 and CDR2 (germline): ENHRY, SYGVKD. This CDR3 region has 12 residues. Trimming cost V 9 bases and J 2 bases, with 11 bases left between them. The DNA for the CDR3 is TGTGCCATATCAGAGGGGGCCTACGAGCAGTACTTC. Amino acid sequence: CAISEGAYEQYF.

V is TRBV6-5 and J is TRBJ2-7, with TRBD1 identical over 9 bases. The CDR3 covers 15 residues. Per the germline V gene, CDR1 is MNHEY and CDR2 is SVGAGI. With 6 bases clipped from V and 3 bases from J, the junction kept 9 bases outside the gene matches. For the CDR3, the DNA is TGTGCCAGCAGGGCCGGACAGGGGATTGGCTACGAGCAGTACTTC. It yields the protein CASRAGQGIGYEQYF.

This chain connects TRBV27 to TRBJ1-1; no definite D call. CDR1 is MNHEY and CDR2 is SMNVEV in the germline V gene (reference sequence). The CDR3 has 11 amino acids. V lost 4 bases and J lost 7, with 7 bases in between. This chain's CDR3 is CASSSQIEAFF. The CDR3 DNA reads as TGTGCCAGCAGTTCCCAAATTGAAGCTTTCTTT.

The chain joins TRBV6-6 to TRBJ2-3; TRBD2 matches at 9 bases. With V trimmed by 2 bases and J by 0 bases, 3 bases remained unmatched. The germline V gene has CDR1 MNHNY and CDR2 SVGAGI (reference sequence). This CDR3 has 16 residues. The CDR3 loop is CASSYRAGGSTDTQYF. CDR3 nucleotide sequence: TGTGCCAGCAGTTACCGAGCGGGGGGCAGCACAGATACGCAGTATTTT.

This clone was seen a handful of times. The rearrangement joins TRBV25-1 to TRBJ2-3, with D unclear. The germline CDR1 and CDR2 sequences are MGHDK and SYGVNS. The CDR3 loop spans 14 amino acids. CDR3 region: CATAVSFGTDTQYF. The CDR3 DNA sequence: TGTGCTACAGCAGTGTCGTTTGGCACAGATACGCAGTATTTT.

This chain links TRBV6-6 with TRBJ1-1, with D possibly matching TRBD1 (5 bases). This CDR3 has 12 amino acids. Germline CDR1 and CDR2: MNHNY and SVGAGI (reference sequence). V shed 7 bases and J shed 6 bases, with 12 bases lying between them. The CDR3 sequence is CASTGSGPEAFF. CDR3 nucleotide sequence: TGTGCCAGCACCGGTTCAGGGCCTGAAGCTTTCTTT.

This clone is a singleton in its sample. The chain employs TRBV19 and TRBJ1-5, with unresolved D. The V end lost 5 bases, the J end lost 4 bases, and 21 bases lay between the germline ends. From germline, CDR1 is LNHDA and CDR2 SQIVND (reference sequence). CDR3 size: 17 residues. The CDR3 sequence is CASSVGSGQRRNQPQHF. The CDR3 coding sequence is TGTGCCAGTAGTGTTGGCTCTGGGCAGAGAAGGAATCAGCCCCAGCATTTT.